This T cell receptor (beta chain) was observed in a study of radiotherapy plus CTLA-4 blockade in lung cancer. To note about this clone: Its antigen is undetermined.

Repertoires were generated with immunoSEQ multiplex PCR, while TCRdb's copy carries only in-frame clones and drops some. The sample shows around 80,000 clones, roughly 80% of them seen only once. The study, taken as a whole, reports: Blood-borne expansion of tumor-derived TCR clones followed radiotherapy plus ipilimumab.

People whose metastatic non-small-cell lung cancer was chemo-refractory got focal radiation along with CTLA-4 blockade by ipilimumab. V shed 3 bases, J shed 2 bases, and the junction held 3 bases outside the gene matches. The germline CDR1 and CDR2 sequences are LNHDA and SQIVND (reference sequence). The CDR3 sequence is 15 residues long. The sample consisted of peripheral blood, taken from a patient treated with radiotherapy plus ipilimumab. The V call is TRBV19, the J call TRBJ2-5; 10 nucleotides line up with TRBD1. This receptor was identified in a human donor with non-small cell lung cancer who had stable disease on radiotherapy plus ipilimumab. This chain's CDR3 is CASSILDRGQETQYF. In DNA form, the CDR3 reads TGTGCCAGTAGTATTTTGGACAGGGGGCAAGAGACCCAGTACTTC.